This entry features one TCR beta chain sequence. Cohorts were determined from participant-reported clinical history. Per germline, CDR1 SGHTS and CDR2 YDEGEE. Trimming pared 7 bases from V and 0 bases from J, leaving 8 bases between. The CDR3 has 12 residues. This entry belongs to a study of blood T cell repertoires in COVID-19. As for the study in general: COVID-19 samples collected from the United States, Italy and Spain covered acute and convalescent phases.

Assay used: immunoSEQ multiplex PCR; TCRdb lists only in-frame clones, some missing. There are over 150,000 clones in the sample; roughly four fifths occur only once, and roughly 12% lies in the top ten. This sequence joins TRBV5-8 and TRBJ2-7; perhaps TRBD1 as D (6 bases). The origin of this receptor is a man aged 35 to 55 who had recovered from COVID-19. Sequenced input: PBMCs or T cells enriched from blood (not recorded which). The CDR3 is CASGQNSYEQYF. The CDR3 bases are TGTGCCAGCGGACAGAACTCCTACGAGCAGTACTTC.